Listed below are T cell receptor beta chains from one sample, sequenced in a study of shared clonotypes between healthy human individuals. Produced via immunoSEQ multiplex PCR; TCRdb's table is partial and in-frame only. The table includes approximately 740,000 clones, roughly 70% detected once. The sequenced sample consisted of memory CD4+ T cells sorted from blood. The receptors were sampled from a woman in her 30s in good health. Each CDR3 is given with its conserved first and last residue. Each record gives: J gene, clone size, V gene, D gene, CDR3 DNA, CDR3 protein. D genes are given only for firm matches. Clone size is not always given. Where it is, it says once, few, many or a class for expanded clones.

TRBJ2-5 | - | TRBV2 | - | TGTGCCAGTCGGGACTACCAAGAGACCCAGTACTTC | CASRDYQETQYF
TRBJ2-2 | few | TRBV6-5 | TRBD1 | TGTGCCAGCAGAAGCAAGGACAGGGGGCCCGGGGAGCTGTTTTTT | CASRSKDRGPGELFF
TRBJ2-5 | few | TRBV30 | - | TGTGCCTGGAGCACCGGGACTGGGGAGACCCAGTACTTC | CAWSTGTGETQYF
TRBJ1-4 | - | TRBV28 | - | TGTGCCAGCAATAACCAGGGAGGACCTAATGAAAAACTGTTTTTT | CASNNQGGPNEKLFF
TRBJ2-4 | - | TRBV7-3 | TRBD2 | TGTGCCAGCAGCTCCTCCGGGACTAGCGAAAACATTCAGTACTTC | CASSSSGTSENIQYF
TRBJ1-2 | - | TRBV29-1 | TRBD1 | TGCAGCGTTGAGGACAGGGACCATGGCTACACCTTC | CSVEDRDHGYTF
TRBJ2-7 | - | TRBV18 | TRBD2 | TGTGCCAGCACCCCGGGACTAGCGGGAGTACCAGACGAGCAGTACTTC | CASTPGLAGVPDEQYF
TRBJ2-3 | once | TRBV7-9 | - | TGTGCCAGCAGCTCAATTACAGGCGGATGGACAGATACGCAGTATTTT | CASSSITGGWTDTQYF
TRBJ1-5 | - | TRBV5-8 | TRBD1 | TGTGCCAGCAGCTTGGAACAGGGGGCCCAGCCCCAGCATTTT | CASSLEQGAQPQHF
TRBJ2-1 | few | TRBV18 | TRBD2 | TGTGCCAGCCAGAACCTAGCGGGAGGGTTCTACAATGAGCAGTTCTTC | CASQNLAGGFYNEQFF
TRBJ2-7 | - | TRBV11-1 | TRBD1 | TGTGCCAGCAGCTTAACGGGACAGCCCACCTACGAGCAGTACTTC | CASSLTGQPTYEQYF
TRBJ2-3 | - | TRBV29-1 | - | TGCAGCGCCTATACGCAGTATTTT | CSAYTQYF
TRBJ2-7 | - | TRBV5-4 | - | TGTGCCAGCAGCCCAGATTCCTCTAGGGCCTACGAGCAGTACTTC | CASSPDSSRAYEQYF
TRBJ2-3 | - | TRBV5-4 | - | TGTGCCAGCAGCTTGGCCGGGGGCGCAGATACGCAGTATTTT | CASSLAGGADTQYF
TRBJ1-2 | few | TRBV6-1 | TRBD1 | TGTGCCAGCAGCGCCCAAATGACAGGGAACTATGGCTACACCTTC | CASSAQMTGNYGYTF
TRBJ2-3 | - | TRBV28 | - | TGTGCCAGCAGCCTGCCAGATACGCAGTATTTT | CASSLPDTQYF
TRBJ2-3 | - | TRBV19 | - | TGTGCCAGTAGTCCCCAGGGGACTAACACAGATACGCAGTATTTT | CASSPQGTNTDTQYF
TRBJ1-1 | - | TRBV28 | - | TGTGCCAGCAGTTTTAGGGACCGCACTGAAGCTTTCTTT | CASSFRDRTEAFF
TRBJ1-2 | - | TRBV19 | - | TGTGCCAGTAGTATATCCCTTTCGGGCTATGGCTACACCTTC | CASSISLSGYGYTF
TRBJ2-3 | once | TRBV7-8 | - | TGTGCCAGCAGCTTAGGCCCCCCCGGGAGCGGTTCAGATACGCAGTATTTT | CASSLGPPGSGSDTQYF
TRBJ2-3 | - | TRBV10-1 | - | TGCGCCAGCAGTGCCACCGGGACCAGCACAGATACGCAGTATTTT | CASSATGTSTDTQYF
TRBJ2-1 | few | TRBV7-7 | TRBD2 | TGTGCCAGCAGCAGAAGCGGGAGCTCCTACAATGAGCAGTTCTTC | CASSRSGSSYNEQFF
TRBJ1-3 | - | TRBV27 | - | TGTGCCAGCAGGAGACACGACGGAAACACCATATATTTT | CASRRHDGNTIYF
TRBJ1-2 | - | TRBV20-1 | - | TGCAGTGCGGGAAGACAGGACCACTACACCTTC | CSAGRQDHYTF
TRBJ1-1 | - | TRBV18 | - | TGTGCCAGCTCATTTCCGGGGACTGAAGCTTTCTTT | CASSFPGTEAFF
TRBJ2-7 | many | TRBV28 | - | TGTGCCAGCAGGACCGGCGCTACTAGCTCCTACGAGCAGTACTTC | CASRTGATSSYEQYF
TRBJ1-2 | - | TRBV5-4 | - | TGTGCCAGCAGCCATGCGAGGGACCGCTTTATTTATGGCTACACCTTC | CASSHARDRFIYGYTF
TRBJ1-4 | few | TRBV19 | - | TGTGCCAGTAGTTCGCAGGGAGGATATAATGAAAAACTGTTTTTT | CASSSQGGYNEKLFF
TRBJ2-4 | once | TRBV7-2 | TRBD1 | TGTGCCAGCAGCTCAGACAGGGTTAGCAAAAACATTCAGTACTTC | CASSSDRVSKNIQYF
TRBJ2-2 | - | TRBV11-3 | - | TGTGCCAGTGGCGTGCAGGCTTACACCGGGGAGCTGTTTTTT | CASGVQAYTGELFF
TRBJ2-7 | - | TRBV7-9 | - | TGTGCCAGCAGACTTGGCGGGGCCTCCTACGAGCAGTACTTC | CASRLGGASYEQYF
TRBJ2-7 | - | TRBV6-5 | - | TGTGCCAGCAGTTCCCCCCGGGCAGGAGGCCCCGAGCAGTACTTC | CASSSPRAGGPEQYF
TRBJ1-4 | - | TRBV6-5 | - | TGTGCCAGCAGTGAGCCCCTAGGTGAAAAACTGTTTTTT | CASSEPLGEKLFF
TRBJ2-7 | - | TRBV10-3 | TRBD2 | TGTGCCATCAGTGCGACTAGCGGTTACTACGAGCAGTACTTC | CAISATSGYYEQYF